The TCR beta chain described here comes from a study of blood T cell repertoires in COVID-19. This CDR3 comprises 13 residues. V was cut by 3 bases and J by 4 bases, with 7 bases left in between. Germline CDR1 reads MNHNS; CDR2 reads SASEGT. Profiling relied on immunoSEQ multiplex PCR, and the TCRdb table lists in-frame clones only, not all of them. The sample yields about 130,000 clones, around 85% seen once. V gene TRBV6-1 combines with J gene TRBJ1-5, with D maybe TRBD1 (5 bases). The source is a woman aged 45 to 65 with acute or convalescent COVID-19. The sequenced material came from peripheral blood. CDR3: CASSDRVNQPQHF. CDR3 DNA: TGTGCCAGCAGTGACAGGGTGAATCAGCCCCAGCATTTT.